This T cell receptor (beta chain) was obtained from a study of response to subunit inactivated influenza vaccine. Findings and caveats of the study: A suggestion made by the authors is that each seasonal influenza vaccination recruits few new T cells.

Losses at the gene ends were 3 bases for V and 6 bases for J; bases not matched to a gene: 4. The CDR3 is made up of 13 amino acids. Germline assignment: CDR1 DFQATT and CDR2 SNEGSKA (reference sequence). MiXCR, applied by TCRdb to the RT-PCR reads, yields one record per CDR3 protein. The table records some 500,000 distinct CDR3 sequences, approximately 12% of them present only once. This clonotype appeared a few times. What it recognizes is unknown. This material consisted of PBMCs from blood, taken about 40 days after vaccination. The chain joins TRBV20-1 to TRBJ1-5; 8 bases are a match to TRBD1. This clonotype was obtained from a man between 50 and 59 years old who received an inactivated influenza vaccine. CDR3 sequence: CSASRDRTQPQHF. The DNA for the CDR3 is TGCAGTGCTAGTAGGGACAGGACTCAGCCCCAGCATTTT.